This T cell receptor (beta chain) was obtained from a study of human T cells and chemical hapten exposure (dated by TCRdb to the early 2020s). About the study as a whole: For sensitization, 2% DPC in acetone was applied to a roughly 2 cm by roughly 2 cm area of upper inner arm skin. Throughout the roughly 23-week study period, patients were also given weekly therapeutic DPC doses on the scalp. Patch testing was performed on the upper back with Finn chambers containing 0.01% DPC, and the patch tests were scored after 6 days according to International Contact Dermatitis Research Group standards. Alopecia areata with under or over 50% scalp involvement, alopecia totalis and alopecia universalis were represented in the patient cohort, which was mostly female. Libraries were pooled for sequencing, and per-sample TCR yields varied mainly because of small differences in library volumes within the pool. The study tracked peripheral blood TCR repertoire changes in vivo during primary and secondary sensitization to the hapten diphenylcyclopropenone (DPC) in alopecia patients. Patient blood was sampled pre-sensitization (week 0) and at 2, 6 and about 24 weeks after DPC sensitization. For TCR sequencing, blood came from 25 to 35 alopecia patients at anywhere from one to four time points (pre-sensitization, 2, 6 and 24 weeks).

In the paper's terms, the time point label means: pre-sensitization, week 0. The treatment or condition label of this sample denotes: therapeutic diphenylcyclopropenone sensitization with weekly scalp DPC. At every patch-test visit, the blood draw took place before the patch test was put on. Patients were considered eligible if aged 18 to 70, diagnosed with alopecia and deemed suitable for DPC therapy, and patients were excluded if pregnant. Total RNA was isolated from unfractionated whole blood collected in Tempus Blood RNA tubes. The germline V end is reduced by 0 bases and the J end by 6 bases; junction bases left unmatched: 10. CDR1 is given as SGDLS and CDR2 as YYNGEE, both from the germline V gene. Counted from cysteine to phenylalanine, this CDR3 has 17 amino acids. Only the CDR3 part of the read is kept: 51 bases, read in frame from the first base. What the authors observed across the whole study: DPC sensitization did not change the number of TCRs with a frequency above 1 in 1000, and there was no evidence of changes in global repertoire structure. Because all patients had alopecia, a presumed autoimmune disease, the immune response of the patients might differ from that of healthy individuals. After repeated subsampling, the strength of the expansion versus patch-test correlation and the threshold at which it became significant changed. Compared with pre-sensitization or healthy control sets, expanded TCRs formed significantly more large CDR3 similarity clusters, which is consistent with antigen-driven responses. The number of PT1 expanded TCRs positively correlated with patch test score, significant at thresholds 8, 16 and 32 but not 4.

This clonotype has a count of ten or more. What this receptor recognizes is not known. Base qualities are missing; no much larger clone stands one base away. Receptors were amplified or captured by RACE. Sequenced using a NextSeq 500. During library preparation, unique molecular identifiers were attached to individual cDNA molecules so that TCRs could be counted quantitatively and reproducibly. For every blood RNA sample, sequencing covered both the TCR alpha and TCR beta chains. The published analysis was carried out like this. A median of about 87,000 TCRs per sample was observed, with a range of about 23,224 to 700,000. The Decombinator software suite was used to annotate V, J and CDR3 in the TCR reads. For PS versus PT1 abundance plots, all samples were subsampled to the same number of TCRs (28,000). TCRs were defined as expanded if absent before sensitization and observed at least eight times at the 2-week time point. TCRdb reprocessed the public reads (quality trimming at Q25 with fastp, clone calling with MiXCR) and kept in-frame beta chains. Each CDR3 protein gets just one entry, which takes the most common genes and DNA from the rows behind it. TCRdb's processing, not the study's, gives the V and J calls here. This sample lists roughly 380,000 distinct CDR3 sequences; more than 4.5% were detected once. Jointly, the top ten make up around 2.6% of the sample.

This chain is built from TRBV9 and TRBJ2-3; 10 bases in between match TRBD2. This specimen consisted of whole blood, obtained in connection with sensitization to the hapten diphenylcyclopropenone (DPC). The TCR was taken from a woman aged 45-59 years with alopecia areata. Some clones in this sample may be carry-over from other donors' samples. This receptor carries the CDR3 CASSVDTSGGAMDTQYF. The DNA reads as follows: TGTGCCAGCAGCGTAGACACCAGCGGGGGGGCTATGGATACGCAGTATTTT.